These T cell receptor beta chains were read from a single sample in a study of beta chain features in type 1 diabetes. Profiling relied on immunoSEQ multiplex PCR, and the TCRdb table lists in-frame clones only, not all of them. The sample carries around 310,000 clones, roughly 11% recorded once. Sequenced material: naive CD4+ T cells from blood. These TCRs come from a woman in her twenties or thirties in good health. The CDR3 runs from the conserved cysteine through the conserved F or W. A D gene is named only where the DNA matches it firmly. Not all rows give a size; the values are once, few, many and, for expanded clones, a class.

abundance: NA; d_gene: NA; j_gene: TRBJ2-6; v_gene: TRBV4-1; CDR3nt: TGCGCCAGCAGCCAAGTCCGGGCCGTCGGGCGGGGTTCTGGGGCCAACGTCCTGACTTTC; CDR3aa: CASSQVRAVGRGSGANVLTF
abundance: few; d_gene: TRBD1; j_gene: TRBJ1-1; v_gene: TRBV28; CDR3nt: TGTGCCAGCAGTGCCCTACAGGGGGAGAACACTGAAGCTTTCTTT; CDR3aa: CASSALQGENTEAFF
abundance: NA; d_gene: TRBD1; j_gene: TRBJ1-5; v_gene: TRBV19; CDR3nt: TGTGCCAGTAGCGACACAGGGGGTAGTCAGCCCCAGCATTTT; CDR3aa: CASSDTGGSQPQHF
abundance: once; d_gene: NA; j_gene: TRBJ2-7; v_gene: TRBV27; CDR3nt: TGTGCCAGCAGTTTATTCCGGGGCGAGCAGTACTTC; CDR3aa: CASSLFRGEQYF
abundance: NA; d_gene: TRBD1; j_gene: TRBJ2-6; v_gene: TRBV9; CDR3nt: TGTGCCAGCAGCGCGTCCACAGGGGCTGGGGCCAACGTCCTGACTTTC; CDR3aa: CASSASTGAGANVLTF
abundance: few; d_gene: TRBD1; j_gene: TRBJ1-1; v_gene: TRBV4-3; CDR3nt: TGCGCCAGCAGCCAAGGGGAGACAGGGGAAGACACTGAAGCTTTCTTT; CDR3aa: CASSQGETGEDTEAFF
abundance: few; d_gene: TRBD1; j_gene: TRBJ1-2; v_gene: TRBV5-6; CDR3nt: TGTGCCAGCAGCTCAAGTGTCGGGACAGGGAACTATGGCTACACCTTC; CDR3aa: CASSSSVGTGNYGYTF
abundance: few; d_gene: NA; j_gene: TRBJ2-6; v_gene: TRBV18; CDR3nt: TGTGCCAGCTCACCAATGTCTCCCGAAGCCGCCTCTGGGGCCAACGTCCTGACTTTC; CDR3aa: CASSPMSPEAASGANVLTF
abundance: few; d_gene: TRBD1; j_gene: TRBJ2-5; v_gene: TRBV19; CDR3nt: TGTGCCAGTAGTCGGGACAGGGGGCGCGGAGAGACCCAGTACTTC; CDR3aa: CASSRDRGRGETQYF
abundance: NA; d_gene: NA; j_gene: TRBJ2-1; v_gene: TRBV6-1; CDR3nt: TGTGCCAGCAGTGAAGGAGAAGTACTAGAGCAGTTCTTC; CDR3aa: CASSEGEVLEQFF
abundance: few; d_gene: NA; j_gene: TRBJ1-1; v_gene: TRBV6-6; CDR3nt: TGTGCCAGCAGTGCAGAATTGAACACTGAAGCTTTCTTT; CDR3aa: CASSAELNTEAFF
abundance: NA; d_gene: NA; j_gene: TRBJ2-7; v_gene: TRBV19; CDR3nt: TGTGCCAGTAGGTCTCAGGGGCAGCCGTCCTACGAGCAGTACTTC; CDR3aa: CASRSQGQPSYEQYF
abundance: NA; d_gene: NA; j_gene: TRBJ2-5; v_gene: TRBV18; CDR3nt: TGTGCCAGCTCCCGTTCCCAAGAGACCCAGTACTTC; CDR3aa: CASSRSQETQYF
abundance: few; d_gene: TRBD2; j_gene: TRBJ2-1; v_gene: TRBV9; CDR3nt: TGTGCCAGCAGCGAGAGGACTAGCGGGCACCCCTACAATGAGCAGTTCTTC; CDR3aa: CASSERTSGHPYNEQFF
abundance: NA; d_gene: NA; j_gene: TRBJ2-7; v_gene: TRBV10-3; CDR3nt: TGTGCCATCGGCAGGGCGGATACGACCTACGAGCAGTACTTC; CDR3aa: CAIGRADTTYEQYF
abundance: few; d_gene: NA; j_gene: TRBJ1-1; v_gene: TRBV2; CDR3nt: TGTGCCAGCAGTAGGACAGCGAACACTGAAGCTTTCTTT; CDR3aa: CASSRTANTEAFF
abundance: few; d_gene: NA; j_gene: TRBJ2-4; v_gene: TRBV7-9; CDR3nt: TGTGCCAGCAGCTTAGACAGCCGTGGGGGGAGCATTCAGTACTTC; CDR3aa: CASSLDSRGGSIQYF
abundance: few; d_gene: TRBD1; j_gene: TRBJ2-7; v_gene: TRBV5-4; CDR3nt: TGTGCCAGCAGCCTCGGACAGGGGTCTACCTACGAGCAGTACTTC; CDR3aa: CASSLGQGSTYEQYF
abundance: NA; d_gene: NA; j_gene: TRBJ2-1; v_gene: TRBV5-6; CDR3nt: TGTGCCAGCAGCTTGTCTCGTGAGCAGTTCTTC; CDR3aa: CASSLSREQFF
abundance: few; d_gene: TRBD1; j_gene: TRBJ1-5; v_gene: TRBV18; CDR3nt: TGTGCCAGCTCACCAGGGGGACAGGGGAGTCAGCCCCAGCATTTT; CDR3aa: CASSPGGQGSQPQHF
abundance: NA; d_gene: TRBD1; j_gene: TRBJ2-3; v_gene: TRBV28; CDR3nt: TGTGCCAGCACCGAACAGGGGGCGAGCACAGATACGCAGTATTTT; CDR3aa: CASTEQGASTDTQYF
abundance: few; d_gene: TRBD1; j_gene: TRBJ2-5; v_gene: TRBV6-1; CDR3nt: TGTGCCAGCAGTGAACTTGGGACAGGCGTCCAAGAGACCCAGTACTTC; CDR3aa: CASSELGTGVQETQYF
abundance: few; d_gene: NA; j_gene: TRBJ2-7; v_gene: TRBV29-1; CDR3nt: TGCAGCGTTGAGGGCAGTTTCTACGAGCAGTACTTC; CDR3aa: CSVEGSFYEQYF
abundance: few; d_gene: TRBD2; j_gene: TRBJ2-1; v_gene: TRBV7-3; CDR3nt: TGTGCCAGCAGCGCGCAGTCAGGGCTAGCGGGGAACAATGAGCAGTTCTTC; CDR3aa: CASSAQSGLAGNNEQFF
abundance: NA; d_gene: TRBD1; j_gene: TRBJ2-2; v_gene: TRBV30; CDR3nt: TGTGCCTGGATCGGGACAGGGGGGGTCACCGGGGAGCTGTTTTTT; CDR3aa: CAWIGTGGVTGELFF
abundance: few; d_gene: TRBD1; j_gene: TRBJ1-2; v_gene: TRBV30; CDR3nt: TGTGCCTGGAGCACATTGGGACAGGGAAACTATGGCTACACCTTC; CDR3aa: CAWSTLGQGNYGYTF
abundance: NA; d_gene: TRBD2; j_gene: TRBJ2-7; v_gene: TRBV19; CDR3nt: TGTGCCAGTAGTATTGCGCGGGGGACCTACGAGCAGTACTTC; CDR3aa: CASSIARGTYEQYF
abundance: few; d_gene: NA; j_gene: TRBJ2-7; v_gene: TRBV21-1; CDR3nt: TGTGCCAGCAGCAAGGGACAGGGAATACGCGAGCAGTACTTC; CDR3aa: CASSKGQGIREQYF
abundance: NA; d_gene: TRBD2; j_gene: TRBJ2-3; v_gene: TRBV5-4; CDR3nt: TGTGCCAGCAGCCTGCGGGGTAGCGGGAGCACAGATACGCAGTATTTT; CDR3aa: CASSLRGSGSTDTQYF
abundance: NA; d_gene: TRBD1; j_gene: TRBJ1-4; v_gene: TRBV28; CDR3nt: TGTGCCAGCAGTCCTACCGGGACAGGGGATAAAAAACTGTTTTTT; CDR3aa: CASSPTGTGDKKLFF
abundance: few; d_gene: TRBD1; j_gene: TRBJ1-1; v_gene: TRBV9; CDR3nt: TGTGCCAGCAGCAAACAGGGGGCTGCTGAAGCTTTCTTT; CDR3aa: CASSKQGAAEAFF
abundance: NA; d_gene: NA; j_gene: TRBJ1-1; v_gene: TRBV4-2; CDR3nt: TGTGCCAGCAGCCAAGAGCCGGAGGGATGGACTGAAGCTTTCTTT; CDR3aa: CASSQEPEGWTEAFF
abundance: few; d_gene: NA; j_gene: TRBJ2-3; v_gene: TRBV9; CDR3nt: TGTGCCAGCAGCGCCGCCAGGAGGGGACCCACAGATACGCAGTATTTT; CDR3aa: CASSAARRGPTDTQYF
abundance: few; d_gene: TRBD1; j_gene: TRBJ1-1; v_gene: TRBV7-3; CDR3nt: TGTGCCAGCAGCTCGGACAGGGTCAGAAGGGGCACTGAAGCTTTCTTT; CDR3aa: CASSSDRVRRGTEAFF
abundance: NA; d_gene: NA; j_gene: TRBJ2-1; v_gene: TRBV11-2; CDR3nt: TGTGCCAGCAGCCCGAGACTGATTTACAATGAGCAGTTCTTC; CDR3aa: CASSPRLIYNEQFF
abundance: few; d_gene: NA; j_gene: TRBJ1-4; v_gene: TRBV7-6; CDR3nt: TGTGCCAGCAGCGCAGGAAGGTCACTGTTTTTT; CDR3aa: CASSAGRSLFF
abundance: NA; d_gene: TRBD1; j_gene: TRBJ2-5; v_gene: TRBV7-9; CDR3nt: TGTGCCAGCAGCTTAACGGGACAGGGAGAGACCCAGTACTTC; CDR3aa: CASSLTGQGETQYF
abundance: few; d_gene: NA; j_gene: TRBJ2-2; v_gene: TRBV4-3; CDR3nt: TGCGCCAGCAGCCAAGCCAGCGGAGGGAACACCGGGGAGCTGTTTTTT; CDR3aa: CASSQASGGNTGELFF
abundance: few; d_gene: NA; j_gene: TRBJ2-1; v_gene: TRBV5-4; CDR3nt: TGTGCCAGCAGTTTTCGGGATGGGAATGAGCAGTTCTTC; CDR3aa: CASSFRDGNEQFF
abundance: NA; d_gene: TRBD1; j_gene: TRBJ2-3; v_gene: TRBV5-1; CDR3nt: TGCGCCAGCAGGGAAACAGGGGACCAGGTTACGCAGTATTTT; CDR3aa: CASRETGDQVTQYF
abundance: few; d_gene: NA; j_gene: TRBJ2-7; v_gene: TRBV7-6; CDR3nt: TGTGCCAGCAGTAACGCCGGGGTCAGCGCGTCCTACGAGCAGTACTTC; CDR3aa: CASSNAGVSASYEQYF
abundance: NA; d_gene: TRBD2; j_gene: TRBJ2-1; v_gene: TRBV28; CDR3nt: TGTGCCTTACGCAGGCCGGGGACTAGCGGGAGTGGCCCCTACAATGAGCAGTTCTTC; CDR3aa: CALRRPGTSGSGPYNEQFF
abundance: NA; d_gene: TRBD1; j_gene: TRBJ2-2; v_gene: TRBV4-3; CDR3nt: TGCGCCAGCAGCCAAGAGAACAGGGGTTGGACAGGGGAGCTGTTTTTT; CDR3aa: CASSQENRGWTGELFF
abundance: few; d_gene: TRBD1; j_gene: TRBJ1-5; v_gene: TRBV30; CDR3nt: TGTGCCTGGACAGGACAGGGAAATCAGCCCCAGCATTTT; CDR3aa: CAWTGQGNQPQHF
abundance: few; d_gene: TRBD2; j_gene: TRBJ2-7; v_gene: TRBV13; CDR3nt: TGTGCCAGCAGCTCGCCTAGCGGGAGTTACGAGCAGTACTTC; CDR3aa: CASSSPSGSYEQYF
abundance: NA; d_gene: TRBD1; j_gene: TRBJ2-3; v_gene: TRBV7-9; CDR3nt: TGTGCCAGCAGCCCCGGACAGGGCACAGATACGCAGTATTTT; CDR3aa: CASSPGQGTDTQYF
abundance: NA; d_gene: TRBD2; j_gene: TRBJ2-1; v_gene: TRBV11-3; CDR3nt: TGTGCCAGCAGCTTAGCGCTAGCGGGAGCTGAGCAGTTCTTC; CDR3aa: CASSLALAGAEQFF
abundance: NA; d_gene: NA; j_gene: TRBJ1-4; v_gene: TRBV18; CDR3nt: TGTGCCAGCTCAATACCCGGGACAAGTAATGAAAAACTGTTTTTT; CDR3aa: CASSIPGTSNEKLFF
abundance: NA; d_gene: NA; j_gene: TRBJ2-1; v_gene: TRBV23-1; CDR3nt: TGCGCCAGCAGTCAATCGAGGCTAGCTTGTTACAATGAGCAGTTCTTC; CDR3aa: CASSQSRLACYNEQFF
abundance: few; d_gene: TRBD2; j_gene: TRBJ2-1; v_gene: TRBV2; CDR3nt: TGTGCCAGCAGTGCCCTAGGACTAGCGGGAGGCAATGAGCAGTTCTTC; CDR3aa: CASSALGLAGGNEQFF
abundance: few; d_gene: NA; j_gene: TRBJ2-7; v_gene: TRBV5-4; CDR3nt: TGTGCCAGCAGCTTGGCGCGCGGGTTTGGGTACGAGCAGTACTTC; CDR3aa: CASSLARGFGYEQYF
abundance: NA; d_gene: TRBD1; j_gene: TRBJ1-2; v_gene: TRBV28; CDR3nt: TGTGCCAGCAGCCCCAGTCATCAGGGGGCGCGTCGCACCTTC; CDR3aa: CASSPSHQGARRTF
abundance: NA; d_gene: TRBD2; j_gene: TRBJ2-1; v_gene: TRBV4-1; CDR3nt: TGCGCCAGCAGCCAAAGATGGCTAGCGGGAGGGGGTTCCTACAATGAGCAGTTCTTC; CDR3aa: CASSQRWLAGGGSYNEQFF
abundance: few; d_gene: TRBD1; j_gene: TRBJ1-2; v_gene: TRBV25-1; CDR3nt: TGTGCCAGCAGTGACGGACAGGCCTATGGCTACACCTTC; CDR3aa: CASSDGQAYGYTF
abundance: NA; d_gene: NA; j_gene: TRBJ2-1; v_gene: TRBV28; CDR3nt: TGTGCCAGCAGTTTGACGGGTTACAATGAGCAGTTCTTC; CDR3aa: CASSLTGYNEQFF